The next 29 T cell receptor beta chains were all read from a single sample in a study of post-analysis software for immune sequencing data. Their cognate antigens are unknown. Whole-study findings and limits: TRBV5-6, TRBV5-1 and TRBV20-1 were among four or five TRBV segments more frequent in patients than controls.

cDNA libraries of TCR beta carried unique molecular identifiers. TCRdb re-analysed the PCR reads in MiXCR, keeping a single row per CDR3 protein. The table has some 890,000 distinct CDR3 sequences, approximately 50% seen once. Sequenced sample: blood. These receptors came from a girl between 10 and 17 years old with multiple sclerosis.

This clonotype was found a few times. V usage is TRBV7-2 and J usage is TRBJ2-5; 7 bases fit TRBD1. The CDR3 runs to 15 residues. The ends lost 5 bases at V and 5 bases at J; junction bases unmatched: 11. Looked up from germline, CDR1 is SGHTA and CDR2 is FQGNSA. The CDR3 here is CASSLIRTGSETQYF. The CDR3 DNA is TGTGCCAGCAGCCTAATCCGGACAGGTTCGGAGACCCAGTACTTC. The whole variable domain, filled in from reference TRBV7-2 and TRBJ2-5, reads GAGVSQSPSNKVTEKGKDVELRCDPISGHTALYWYRQSLGQGLEFLIYFQGNSAPDKSGLPSDRFSAERTGGSVSTLTIQRTQQEDSAVYLCASSLIRTGSETQYFGPGTRLLVL.

This rearrangement joins TRBV10-3 to TRBJ1-6; 10 bases match TRBD1. The CDR3 has 13 amino acids. V gave up 10 bases and J gave up 10 bases; unmatched junction bases: 7. CDR1 ENHRY and CDR2 SYGVKD come from the germline V gene. CDR3 protein: CATTDRGDSPLHF. CDR3 sequence (DNA): TGTGCCACTACGGACAGGGGGGACTCACCCCTCCACTTT.

J is TRBJ2-3 and V is TRBV20-1; D gene ambiguous. The CDR3 is 14 residues long. The V and J ends lost 0 bases and 8 bases respectively, with 15 bases between them. Germline CDR1 and CDR2: DFQATT and SNEGSKA (reference sequence). DNA for the CDR3: TGCAGTGCTAGAGATAACGGAAAGCTTGGTACGCAGTATTTT. This codes for CSARDNGKLGTQYF.

The rearrangement uses TRBV29-1 and TRBJ2-5; the D gene is possibly TRBD1 (6 bases). The end of the DNA aligns better with TRBJ2-7, so the J call may be wrong. This CDR3 is built from 13 residues. Per the germline V gene, CDR1 is SQVTM and CDR2 is ANQGSEA. The CDR3 reads CSVEGDIQAEQYF. As DNA, the CDR3 is TGCAGCGTTGAAGGGGACATCCAGGCCGAGCAGTACTTC.

The chain combines TRBV7-9 with TRBJ2-7; D unclear. The length of the CDR3 is 12 residues. V was cut by 2 bases and J by 7 bases, with 9 bases left in between. The germline V gene encodes CDR1 SEHNR and CDR2 FQNEAQ (reference sequence). The CDR3 loop reads CASSLIGNEQYF. CDR3 in DNA: TGTGCCAGCAGCTTAATAGGGAATGAGCAGTACTTC.

The chain recombines TRBV29-1 with TRBJ2-3; D might be TRBD2 (5 bases). The CDR3 runs to 15 residues. Germline lookup yields CDR1 SQVTM and CDR2 ANQGSEA. Deletions cut 1 base from V and 5 bases from J, with 16 bases between. The CDR3 loop is CSVEVTGVEGDTQYF. In DNA form, the CDR3 reads TGCAGCGTTGAAGTTACCGGGGTGGAAGGAGATACGCAGTATTTT.

The genes are TRBV7-9 and TRBJ1-2; D unresolved. Trimming shortened V by 3 bases and J by 4 bases, and 12 bases separated the two germline ends. The CDR3 loop spans 14 amino acids. Per the germline V gene, CDR1 is SEHNR and CDR2 is FQNEAQ (reference sequence). CDR3 nucleotide sequence: TGTGCCAGCAGCTTTCAAGGCGGGAGCTATGGCTACACCTTC. Translation: CASSFQGGSYGYTF.

This sequence joins TRBV20-1 and TRBJ2-7; either TRBD1 or TRBD2 may supply D (5 bases each). Trimming cost V 4 bases and J 2 bases, with 15 bases left between them. CDR1 DFQATT and CDR2 SNEGSKA come from the germline V gene (reference sequence). The CDR3 is made up of 14 amino acids. CDR3 in amino acids: CSANSRQTTYEQYF. The CDR3 DNA follows: TGCAGTGCTAATTCCCGACAGACTACCTACGAGCAGTACTTC.

The chain links TRBV5-5 to TRBJ2-3; TRBD2 is a possible D gene (6 bases). The CDR3 is 15 amino acids. Trimming cost V 2 bases and J 4 bases, with 14 bases left between them. In germline, CDR1 is SGHKS, CDR2 YYEKEE (reference sequence). The CDR3 loop is CASSLSPGGADTQYF. In nucleotides, the CDR3 is TGTGCCAGCAGCTTAAGTCCCGGAGGGGCAGATACGCAGTATTTT.

V and J are TRBV7-9 and TRBJ2-2, with 8 bases matching TRBD2. In germline, CDR1 is SEHNR, CDR2 FQNEAQ (reference sequence). Unmatched junction bases numbered 20, after V lost 5 bases and J lost 3 bases. CDR3 length: 20 amino acids. The CDR3, as DNA: TGTGCCAGCAGCCCACAGACGGGTTTTCGCGGGGGGCGCTACACCGGGGAGCTGTTTTTT. It translates to CASSPQTGFRGGRYTGELFF.

The chain links TRBV10-3 to TRBJ2-3; 8 bases match TRBD2. This CDR3 contains 16 residues. With V trimmed by 3 bases and J by 1 base, 6 bases remained unmatched. Germline CDR1 reads ENHRY; CDR2 reads SYGVKD. The CDR3 sequence: CAISDRNSGGTDTQYF. The CDR3, as DNA: TGTGCCATCAGTGATCGGAATAGCGGGGGCACAGATACGCAGTATTTT.

This clonotype was recorded only once. The chain joins TRBV25-1 to TRBJ2-1; 7 positions agree with TRBD1. CDR1 is MGHDK and CDR2 is SYGVNS in the germline V gene. The V gene end was trimmed by 1 base and the J gene end by 7 bases; junction bases not matched to a gene: 4. The CDR3 contains 14 residues. The CDR3 coding sequence is TGTGCCAGCAGTGAATGGGACAGTCAGAATGAGCAGTTCTTC. Translating gives CASSEWDSQNEQFF.

This chain joins TRBV10-3 and TRBJ2-4; the D call may be TRBD1 or TRBD2 (5 bases each). The J call is uncertain, as TRBJ2-7 better fits the DNA end. The germline CDR1 and CDR2 sequences are ENHRY and SYGVKD. The CDR3 length is 15 residues. CDR3 in DNA: TGTGCCATCAGTGAGTCCCCGACAGCGAGGGACGAGCAGTACTTC. This sequence encodes CAISESPTARDEQYF.

In its sample, this clonotype was seen a few times. V is TRBV4-1 and J is TRBJ2-7; the match to TRBD2 covers 10 bases. CDR3 length: 16 amino acids. In germline, CDR1 is MGHRA, CDR2 YSYEKL. Unmatched junction bases numbered 3, after V lost 0 bases and J lost 1 base. This CDR3 is CASSQDLTSGSYEQYF. CDR3 coding DNA: TGCGCCAGCAGCCAAGATCTGACTAGCGGGTCCTACGAGCAGTACTTC.

CDR3 in amino acids: CASRRRAGADAEYF. The CDR3 DNA reads as TGTGCCAGCAGACGCAGAGCGGGGGCAGATGCGGAATATTTT. V usage is TRBV12-3 or TRBV12-4 and J usage is TRBJ2-3; 8 bases are shared with TRBD2. Losses at the gene ends were 6 bases for V and 15 bases for J; bases not matched to a gene: 17. This CDR3 contains 14 residues.

This chain links TRBV7-2 with TRBJ2-5; D not resolved. V was clipped by 0 bases and J by 0 bases, with 17 bases between them. Germline CDR1 SGHTA, CDR2 FQGNSA. The length of the CDR3 is 18 residues. The CDR3 protein is CASSLAILSVMYQETQYF. CDR3 sequence (DNA): TGTGCCAGCAGCTTAGCGATTCTCAGCGTGATGTACCAAGAGACCCAGTACTTC.

The J gene is TRBJ2-6, the V gene TRBV12-3 or TRBV12-4; D gene ambiguous. The CDR3 is 14 amino acids. Trimming left V 6 bases short and J 2 bases short, with 8 bases between. The CDR3, as DNA: TGTGCCAGCAGAATTAATCCTGGGGCCAACGTCCTGACTTTC. Amino acid sequence: CASRINPGANVLTF.

V is TRBV20-1 and J is TRBJ2-5; D gene unclear. This CDR3 has 13 residues. Germline V lookup: CDR1 DFQATT, CDR2 SNEGSKA (reference sequence). The V and J ends lost 3 bases and 2 bases respectively, with 10 bases between them. In nucleotides, the CDR3 is TGCAGTGCTAGTCCGCAACCACAAGAGACCCAGTACTTC. Its translation: CSASPQPQETQYF.

This clonotype was recorded only once. The J gene is TRBJ2-3, the V gene TRBV10-3; 15 positions agree with TRBD2. Germline V gene sequence: CDR1 ENHRY, CDR2 SYGVKD. V was pared by 8 bases and J by 8 bases, with 8 bases of the junction left unmatched. The CDR3 is 15 residues long. The CDR3 region is CAIGGLAGGPGTQYF. CDR3 DNA: TGTGCCATCGGTGGACTAGCGGGAGGGCCCGGTACGCAGTATTTT.

This sequence joins TRBV29-1 and TRBJ2-7; D remains unclear. Trimming took 3 bases from V and 3 from J, leaving 6 bases between them. The CDR3 is 11 residues long. Per the germline V gene, CDR1 is SQVTM and CDR2 is ANQGSEA. CDR3 amino acids: CSVDTFYEQYF. CDR3 bases: TGCAGCGTTGACACCTTCTACGAGCAGTACTTC.

This clonotype was counted between two and nine times. V gene TRBV5-1 combines with J gene TRBJ2-7, with no clear D. V lost 0 bases, J lost 2 bases, and 15 bases lay in between. Germline CDR1 SGHRS, CDR2 YFSETQ. The CDR3 loop spans 16 amino acids. The DNA for the CDR3 is TGCGCCAGCAGCTTGGTTCCAGCCGGGCAAACCTACGAGCAGTACTTC. It specifies CASSLVPAGQTYEQYF.

The chain combines TRBV12-3 or TRBV12-4 with TRBJ2-5; either TRBD1 or TRBD2 may fit D (6 bases each). V lost 2 bases and J lost 2, with 18 bases in between. CDR3 length equals 17 residues. CDR3: CASSLIRGPTLQETQYF. CDR3 in DNA: TGTGCCAGCAGTTTAATTCGGGGGCCAACATTACAAGAGACCCAGTACTTC.

V is TRBV5-1 and J is TRBJ2-5; TRBD1 or TRBD2 may be the D gene (5 bases each). The J call is uncertain, as TRBJ2-7 better fits the DNA end. The CDR3 contains 14 residues. In germline, CDR1 is SGHRS, CDR2 YFSETQ. The CDR3 spells CASSDGTKSYEQYF. The CDR3 DNA reads TGCGCCAGCAGCGACGGGACGAAGTCCTACGAGCAGTACTTC.

This clonotype has just a few counts. At one boundary the junction diverges from the germline segment, which might be a read error. The CDR3 DNA follows: TGCAGCGTGGGACAGTCCTACAAGCAGTACTTC. Its translation is CSVGQSYKQYF. The V gene is TRBV29-1, the J gene TRBJ2-7; TRBD1 aligns across 7 bases. The CDR3 runs 11 residues. The V gene's germline CDR1 is SQVTM and CDR2 ANQGSEA.

This chain links TRBV5-1 with TRBJ2-7; D not resolved. The CDR3 contains 13 residues. Germline assignment: CDR1 SGHRS and CDR2 YFSETQ. Trimming stripped 10 bases from V and 1 base from J, with 15 bases between. The CDR3 loop reads CASGPARSYEQYF. DNA of the CDR3: TGCGCCTCCGGTCCCGCGAGGTCCTACGAGCAGTACTTC.

The chain employs TRBV12-3 or TRBV12-4 and TRBJ2-5, with D perhaps TRBD1 (6 bases). The CDR3 spans 15 residues. The V gene lost 4 bases and the J gene lost 5 bases, with 17 bases spanning the gap. DNA for the CDR3: TGTGCCAGCAGTTACCATACAGGGATTGATGAGACCCAGTACTTC. The encoded protein is CASSYHTGIDETQYF.

This chain links TRBV7-2 with TRBJ2-5, with a tentative D call TRBD2 (6 bases). The CDR3 contains 15 residues. V was trimmed by 3 bases and J by 2 bases, leaving 13 bases between them. Per the germline V gene, CDR1 is SGHTA and CDR2 is FQGNSA. The CDR3 DNA reads TGTGCCAGCAGCTTCGTAGCGGTCAAACAAGAGACCCAGTACTTC. It yields the protein CASSFVAVKQETQYF.

J is TRBJ2-1 and V is TRBV7-2, with a tentative D call TRBD2 (6 bases). The CDR3 consists of 12 residues. V lost 5 bases to trimming and J lost 10 bases, with 12 bases between them. Looked up from germline, CDR1 is SGHTA and CDR2 is FQGNSA. Here the CDR3 reads CASSTTSMEQFF. The CDR3 DNA is TGTGCCAGCAGCACGACTAGTATGGAGCAGTTCTTC.

A remark on this clonotype: The DNA is left out, because the CDR3 cannot be placed on it with certainty; the CDR3 is given as TCRdb lists it. The chain combines TRBV9 with TRBJ2-3; the table's D call TRBD2 went unverified against the DNA. The CDR3 extends over 16 residues, inclusive of both ends. The germline V gene has CDR1 SGDLS and CDR2 YYNGEE. The CDR3 spells CASSVAMGALGEEQYF.